This TCR beta chain was recovered during a study of T cells in localized non-small cell lung cancer (TCRdb year 2020). With respect to the entire study: The study examined T cell repertoires in 236 patients with early-stage NSCLC and compared tumors with uninvolved tumor-adjacent lungs. All 220 or so NSCLC patients in the cohort were treatment-naive and had localized lung tumors that were resected. The mean age of the NSCLC patients was roughly 70 years, with 130 or so men and nearly 110 women.

At diagnosis, peripheral blood, uninvolved tumor-adjacent lung and tumor were collected and stored as a combination of fresh-frozen and FFPE material. For TCR repertoire profiling, blood samples were analyzed in the form of peripheral blood mononuclear cells. Results the study describes overall, beyond this receptor: Because multi-region tumor sequencing was not performed, intratumor heterogeneity could not be ruled out. A median of approximately 55 of the top 100 tumor clones were detected in paired uninvolved adjacent lung, and around 30 of these tumor clones were also found among the top 100 clones of the paired uninvolved adjacent lung. The highest T cell clonality was observed in uninvolved tumor-adjacent lung, where clonality exceeded that of tumor, suggesting that antigenic responses were more focused in uninvolved tumor-adjacent lung. Longer overall survival was associated with higher T cell density in blood, whereas shorter survival was associated with higher clonality in adjacent lung. Because the study design was exploratory, TCR variables were selected using unadjusted p-values without false-discovery rate correction.

With respect to this clone: The antigen it binds to is not known. The input lacks base qualities; no much larger clone sits a single base away.

The immunoSEQ Assay was used to sequence TCR beta CDR3 regions from DNA. The source study handled its data this way. T cell density was computed as TCR beta template counts normalized to usable DNA estimated by amplifying housekeeping genes. The preseqR package was used to estimate richness by extrapolating to 400,000 templates for PBMC samples and to 120,000 templates for tissue samples. Clonality was defined as one minus Pielou's evenness. Differential abundance testing on productive amino-acid clonotypes, with a minimum total count of 5 and an alpha of 0.1, was used to identify tissue-enriched TCRs. The Jaccard Index and the Morisita Overlap Index were used to quantify repertoire overlap between compartments. GLIPH grouped TCR beta CDR3s together with public tetramer-defined viral CDR3s, and a viral motif had to include at least three viral sequences and show V-gene enrichment. Not all clones reach the TCRdb copy of this immuneACCESS table, which keeps in-frame sequences only. Checked studies attribute under half of the gap to unresolved V genes and leave the rest unexplained. The V and J calls and clone size were taken over from that table, and D and trimming were inferred from the DNA. The sample contains more than 15,000 clones, more than 75% of them found a single time. Approximately 23% of the sample is held by the ten biggest clonotypes.

This TCR came from a male donor aged 60 or older with stage I lung adenocarcinoma. The source material was peripheral blood, sampled before any cancer treatment.

The CDR3 corresponds to CASSSQGGLYEQYF. The DNA is as follows: TGTGCCAGCAGCTCACAGGGGGGTTTGTACGAGCAGTACTTC. The V and J genes are TRBV5-6 and TRBJ2-7; the junction holds 8 bases that match TRBD1. CDR1 and CDR2 (SGHDT, YYEEEE) derive from the germline V gene. Measured from the cysteine to the phenylalanine, the CDR3 is 14 residues long. This entry keeps only the CDR3 DNA: 42 bases, framed from base 1. V and J are trimmed by 3 bases and 4 bases, and the gene matches miss 6 bases of the junction.